A selection of T cell receptor beta chains follows, all from one sample in a study of blood T cell repertoires in COVID-19. The data were produced by immunoSEQ multiplex PCR, yet TCRdb's version contains in-frame clones alone and is incomplete. The table records 400,000 to 550,000 clones, roughly 90% of them present only once. The sequenced sample consisted of peripheral blood. These receptors were collected from a woman aged 25-40 years with acute or convalescent COVID-19. Both conserved end residues are part of each CDR3. A D gene is named only where the DNA matches it firmly. Size is stated for part of the rows, as once, few or many counts, or as a class when the clone is expanded.

J gene | D gene | clone size | V gene | CDR3 DNA | CDR3 protein
TRBJ2-3 | NA | NA | TRBV29-1 | TGCAGCGTTAAAACAACCACAGATACGCAGTATTTT | CSVKTTTDTQYF
TRBJ2-1 | NA | NA | TRBV6-5 | TGTGCCATCCTCGGCGGGTTATACAATGAGCAGTTCTTC | CAILGGLYNEQFF
TRBJ2-5 | TRBD1 | NA | TRBV18 | TGTGCCAGCTCACAGGGGACAGGACAAGAGACCCAGTACTTC | CASSQGTGQETQYF
TRBJ2-1 | TRBD1 | few | TRBV5-1 | TGCGCCAGCAGCTTGGGCCAAGGGACAGTATACAATGAGCAGTTCTTC | CASSLGQGTVYNEQFF
TRBJ2-2 | NA | NA | TRBV11-3 | TGTGCCAGCAGTCTTAGGACGGGAACGAACACCGGGGAGCTGTTTTTT | CASSLRTGTNTGELFF
TRBJ1-4 | TRBD1 | NA | TRBV19 | TGTGCCAGTATGGGGCTTGACAGGGGTGGAGAAAAACTGTTTTTT | CASMGLDRGGEKLFF
TRBJ1-6 | TRBD1 | NA | TRBV30 | TGTGCCTGGAGTGTTTCAGGGGGAGGCTCACCCCTCCACTTT | CAWSVSGGGSPLHF
TRBJ2-5 | NA | NA | TRBV2 | TGTGCCAGCAGCCCGGGGAGTAAAGAGACCCAGTACTTC | CASSPGSKETQYF
TRBJ1-4 | TRBD1 | NA | TRBV11-2 | TGTGCCAGCAGCATGACCGGGACAGAAGAAAAACTGTTTTTT | CASSMTGTEEKLFF
TRBJ2-5 | TRBD1 | NA | TRBV5-1 | TGCGCCAGCAGCTTGTCCACAGGGGATGGAGAGACCCAGTACTTC | CASSLSTGDGETQYF
TRBJ2-2 | TRBD1 | NA | TRBV7-9 | TGTGCCAGCAGCTCACGACAGGGGGCGCCGAACACCGGGGAGCTGTTTTTT | CASSSRQGAPNTGELFF
TRBJ1-4 | NA | NA | TRBV28 | TGTGCCAGCAGTCTACAGGGCCAGAATGAAAAACTGTTTTTT | CASSLQGQNEKLFF
TRBJ2-5 | TRBD1 | NA | TRBV9 | TGTGCCAGCAGCAGAGGGACAGTACAAGAGACCCAGTACTTC | CASSRGTVQETQYF
TRBJ1-2 | NA | NA | TRBV6-5 | TGTGCCAGCAGTTACGCGGGCTATGGCTACACCTTC | CASSYAGYGYTF
TRBJ1-2 | TRBD1 | few | TRBV4-1 | TGCGCCAGCAGCCAAGCACAGGGGGCTGGCTATGGCTACACCTTC | CASSQAQGAGYGYTF
TRBJ1-3 | NA | NA | TRBV7-2 | TGTGCCAGCAGCCCGCAGGCTTCTGGAAACACCATATATTTT | CASSPQASGNTIYF
TRBJ1-1 | NA | once | TRBV27 | TGTGCCAGCAGTTTAGGGGGCAGAGGCACTGAAGCTTTCTTT | CASSLGGRGTEAFF
TRBJ2-7 | TRBD1 | NA | TRBV27 | TGTGCCAGCACTCCAGGGGGCCAACATCCATCCTACGAGCAGTACTTC | CASTPGGQHPSYEQYF
TRBJ2-5 | TRBD1 | NA | TRBV7-9 | TGTGCCAGCAGCTCAGGACAGGGGTCCTTGGCCCAGTACTTC | CASSSGQGSLAQYF
TRBJ2-5 | NA | NA | TRBV7-2 | TGTGCCAGCAGCTCCTATAGTATTGCGTTCCAAGAGACCCAGTACTTC | CASSSYSIAFQETQYF
TRBJ1-1 | TRBD1 | NA | TRBV19 | TGTGCCAGTAGGGCCGGGACAGGGAGAATGAACACTGAAGCTTTCTTT | CASRAGTGRMNTEAFF
TRBJ1-1 | NA | NA | TRBV5-1 | TGCGCCAGCAGCTTGAACCAGGGTGAAGCTTTCTTT | CASSLNQGEAFF
TRBJ2-1 | NA | few | TRBV5-1 | TGCGCCAGCAGGGACAGCCTCTCCTACAATGAGCAGTTCTTC | CASRDSLSYNEQFF
TRBJ2-5 | NA | NA | TRBV21-1 | TGTGCCAGCAGCAAAGTGGTAGTTGGGGAGGTAGTGGGGGGGACCCAGGGACTACAAGAGACCCAGTACTTC | CASSKVVVGEVVGGTQGLQETQYF
TRBJ2-1 | NA | once | TRBV20-1 | TGCAGTGCACCTGTGAGTGAGCAGTTCTTC | CSAPVSEQFF
TRBJ2-3 | NA | NA | TRBV11-2 | TGTGCCAGCAGCTTAGGGCAGGGCTTGGGAGATACGCAGTATTTT | CASSLGQGLGDTQYF
TRBJ2-7 | NA | NA | TRBV5-4 | TGTGCCAGCAGCTTGGGTTTTGATCCCGGAACGGGGCAGTACTTC | CASSLGFDPGTGQYF
TRBJ2-5 | TRBD2 | NA | TRBV7-6 | TGTGCCAGCAGCTTAGGAGACACTAGCGGGGGGACGGCACTCCTCCAAGAGACCCAGTACTTC | CASSLGDTSGGTALLQETQYF
TRBJ2-1 | NA | NA | TRBV5-1 | TGCGCCAGCAGCCCTGGGGACTCCTATACCGATGAGCAGTTCTTC | CASSPGDSYTDEQFF
TRBJ1-6 | NA | NA | TRBV7-2 | TGTGCCAGCAGCCCCACTGCCGAGTGGTATTCACCCCTCCACTTT | CASSPTAEWYSPLHF
TRBJ2-7 | TRBD2 | few | TRBV27 | TGTGCCAGCAGTTCATTGGATCAAAGCGGGGGGGCCTCCTACGAGCAGTACTTC | CASSSLDQSGGASYEQYF
TRBJ2-2 | TRBD2 | NA | TRBV9 | TGTGCCAGCAGCCCGCGTGGGGGGGCCGGGGAGCTGTTTTTT | CASSPRGGAGELFF
TRBJ1-2 | NA | NA | TRBV11-1 | TGTGCCAGCAGCTTTGGTCGAGGTTTCGGAGGCTACACCTTC | CASSFGRGFGGYTF
TRBJ2-5 | TRBD2 | NA | TRBV2 | TGTGCCAGCAGTCGCGGGAGCCCAGTATCCCAAGAGACCCAGTACTTC | CASSRGSPVSQETQYF
TRBJ2-1 | TRBD2 | once | TRBV6-5 | TGTGCCAGCAAAGGCGGGACTAGCGCCTACAATGAGCAGTTCTTC | CASKGGTSAYNEQFF
TRBJ2-6 | NA | NA | TRBV20-1 | TGCAGTGCTAGTTTGAGCGGGGCCAACGTCCTGACTTTC | CSASLSGANVLTF
TRBJ1-1 | TRBD1 | once | TRBV10-3 | TGTGCCATCAGTGGCACCCCGGACAGGGGATCTTTCTTT | CAISGTPDRGSFF
TRBJ2-1 | TRBD2 | NA | TRBV9 | TGTGCCAGCAGCGCCCCGACAGGGACTAGCGGGGAGTCCTACAATGAGCAGTTCTTC | CASSAPTGTSGESYNEQFF
TRBJ2-1 | TRBD1 | once | TRBV24-1 | TGTGCCACCAGTGACACAAATCCGGGACAGGGAGCCCATGCATTGCGGGAGCAGTTCTTC | CATSDTNPGQGAHALREQFF
TRBJ1-3 | TRBD1 | NA | TRBV15 | TGTGCCACCAGCAGAGGGGGGACAGCCGCTGGAAACACCATATATTTT | CATSRGGTAAGNTIYF
TRBJ2-7 | TRBD2 | NA | TRBV28 | TGTGCCAGCAGTCAAACTAGCGGGGGTATCTCCTACGAGCAGTACTTC | CASSQTSGGISYEQYF